A single sample is the source of the 26 T cell receptor beta chains below, sequenced in a study of human thymus T cells (dated by TCRdb to the early 2020s). Libraries were prepared through the immunoSEQ multiplex PCR assay. As stored in TCRdb, this immuneACCESS dataset retains in-frame rearrangements with V and J assigned. A fraction of the clones does not appear; measured against another copy, unresolved V genes explain less than half of the discrepancy, and the remainder lacks a known reason. Recorded for this sample are 55,000 to 85,000 clones; approximately 95% of them occurred a single time. 0.03% to 0.035% of the sample belongs to the ten largest clones. Thymus tissue was collected as surgical resects that were removed during corrective cardiac surgery. Material for sequencing was thymus tissue. The origin of the receptors is a girl under two years old with a congenital heart defect but otherwise immunologically healthy.

The chain carries TRBV27 and TRBJ2-7, with 11 bases matching TRBD1. The CDR3 sequence is 16 residues long. Germline CDR1 is MNHEY and CDR2 is SMNVEV (reference sequence). V lost 8 bases and J lost 5; bases outside the gene matches: 14. The CDR3 sequence: CASGNWDRGTSDEQYF. CDR3 DNA sequence: TGTGCCAGCGGCAACTGGGACAGGGGGACCTCGGACGAGCAGTACTTC.

The V and J genes are TRBV13 and TRBJ2-3; D unresolved. V gave up 6 bases and J gave up 5 bases, with 9 bases separating them. CDR1 and CDR2 (germline): PRHDT, FYEKMQ (reference sequence). The CDR3 totals 12 residues. The CDR3 reads CASSPRRDTQYF. The CDR3 coding sequence is TGTGCCAGCAGTCCCCGGCGAGATACGCAGTATTTT.

This chain uses TRBV18 with TRBJ1-1; D is possibly TRBD1 (6 bases). V lost 3 bases to trimming and J lost 3 bases, with 17 bases between them. In germline, CDR1 is KGHSH, CDR2 LQKENI. CDR3 length: 16 residues. The CDR3 region has the DNA TGTGCCAGCTCACCCCGAGTCAGGGGCGGGGACACTGAAGCTTTCTTT. Translation: CASSPRVRGGDTEAFF.

The chain uses TRBV7-2 and TRBJ2-3; tentative D call: TRBD1 (5 bases). The V end was cut by 5 bases, the J end by 3 bases, with 21 bases between. The CDR3 is 17 amino acids. The germline V gene encodes CDR1 SGHTA and CDR2 FQGNSA. CDR3 DNA: TGTGCCAGCAGCCCCCCCTTTCCCCAGAAGGGGACAGATACGCAGTATTTT. As protein: CASSPPFPQKGTDTQYF.

The rearrangement joins TRBV4-1 to TRBJ2-7, with a possible D match to TRBD1 (6 bases). Looked up from germline, CDR1 is MGHRA and CDR2 is YSYEKL. This CDR3 region has 18 residues. V lost 0 bases, J lost 0 bases, and 18 bases lay in between. The CDR3 sequence is CASSQEDGTRSNSYEQYF. CDR3 coding DNA: TGCGCCAGCAGCCAAGAGGATGGGACACGATCCAACTCCTACGAGCAGTACTTC.

The J gene is TRBJ1-1, the V gene TRBV7-2; 7 bases are a match to TRBD1. There are 17 residues in the CDR3. The V and J ends lost 4 bases and 3 bases, in that order; junction bases with no gene match: 14. Germline CDR1 and CDR2: SGHTA and FQGNSA. CDR3 sequence reads: CASSSAQGPGGDTEAFF. DNA of the CDR3: TGTGCCAGCAGCTCAGCACAGGGGCCAGGGGGGGACACTGAAGCTTTCTTT.

The genes are TRBV29-1 and TRBJ2-3; 10 bases match TRBD2. The CDR3 runs to 13 residues. Germline V gene lookup returns CDR1 SQVTM and CDR2 ANQGSEA. Losses at the gene ends were 5 bases for V and 4 bases for J; bases not matched to a gene: 3. The CDR3 loop reads CSVIGTSADTQYF. The CDR3 bases are TGCAGCGTTATTGGGACTAGCGCAGATACGCAGTATTTT.

CDR3 sequence: CSVPTGLNEKLFF. CDR3 coding DNA: TGCAGCGTTCCGACAGGACTTAATGAAAAACTGTTTTTT. V and J are TRBV29-1 and TRBJ1-4; weak D call: TRBD1 (6 bases). Trimming took 5 bases from V and 4 from J, leaving 11 bases between them. This CDR3 comprises 13 residues. CDR1 and CDR2 (germline): SQVTM, ANQGSEA.

The chain joins TRBV7-2 to TRBJ2-2, with 8 bases matching TRBD2. Germline V gene data show CDR1 as SGHTA and CDR2 as FQGNSA. This CDR3 comprises 17 residues. Trimming at V came to 3 bases and at J to 4 bases, leaving 10 bases not matched to a gene. CDR3 sequence: CASSFFTSGRGTGELFF. The CDR3 nucleotides read TGTGCCAGCAGCTTTTTCACTAGCGGAAGGGGCACCGGGGAGCTGTTTTTT.

The chain couples TRBV9 to TRBJ1-1; D remains ambiguous. Germline V gene lookup returns CDR1 SGDLS and CDR2 YYNGEE. The ends were cut back, 5 bases at V and 4 bases at J, with 18 bases in the middle. The CDR3 loop spans 15 amino acids. The CDR3 DNA follows: TGTGCCAGCAGTGAAAAGCCCCTGGATAGCACTGAAGCTTTCTTT. Amino acids: CASSEKPLDSTEAFF. Based on the CDR3 plus reference TRBV9 and TRBJ1-1, the full variable domain is DSGVTQTPKHLITATGQRVTLRCSPRSGDLSVYWYQQSLDQGLQFLIQYYNGEERAKGNILERFSAQQFPDLHSELNLSSLELGDSALYFCASSEKPLDSTEAFFGQGTRLTVV.

The chain employs TRBV6-4 and TRBJ2-1; D assignment may be TRBD1 or TRBD2 (6 bases each). Germline V CDR1 and CDR2: MRHNA, SNTAGT. The ends were cut back, 4 bases at V and 7 bases at J, with 17 bases in the middle. CDR3 size: 15 residues. The CDR3 reads CASSGQERGDNEQFF. The CDR3 nucleotides read TGTGCCAGCAGTGGACAGGAGAGGGGGGATAATGAGCAGTTCTTC.

The chain employs TRBV10-3 and TRBJ1-2; 11 positions match TRBD1. Germline loops: CDR1 ENHRY, CDR2 SYGVKD. J was trimmed by 4 bases and V by 6 bases; bases with no gene match: 7. The CDR3 length is 15 residues. The chain's CDR3 is CAISTGTGGSYGYTF. Here the CDR3 DNA reads TGTGCCATCAGCACCGGGACAGGGGGTTCCTATGGCTACACCTTC.

V is TRBV29-1 and J is TRBJ2-3; no definite D call. V was pared by 7 bases and J by 6 bases, with 17 bases between. Germline loops: CDR1 SQVTM, CDR2 ANQGSEA. The CDR3 has 13 amino acids. Written as DNA, the CDR3 is TGCAGCGCCACTCTACTGGACGGCGATACGCAGTATTTT. Protein product: CSATLLDGDTQYF.

This chain links TRBV11-3 with TRBJ2-7, with 7 bases matching TRBD1. The V gene end was trimmed by 4 bases and the J gene end by 6 bases; junction bases not matched to a gene: 15. Germline values: CDR1 SGHNT, CDR2 YENEEA. The CDR3 is 16 residues long. The CDR3 here is CASSSIPRQGIAEQYF. The CDR3 bases are TGTGCCAGCAGCTCAATTCCGAGACAGGGAATCGCCGAGCAGTACTTC.

This chain uses TRBV7-3 with TRBJ1-4; D is uncertain. Germline assignment: CDR1 SGHTA and CDR2 FQGTGA. The V and J ends lost 3 bases and 13 bases respectively, with 9 bases between them. The CDR3 sequence is 11 residues long. The CDR3 spells CASSFTQRLFF. CDR3 sequence (DNA): TGTGCCAGCAGCTTCACCCAAAGACTGTTTTTT.

J is TRBJ2-5 and V is TRBV11-2, with a tentative D call TRBD2 (5 bases). Trimming took 0 bases from V and 9 from J, leaving 26 bases between them. CDR3 length equals 18 residues. Germline CDR1 SGHAT, CDR2 FQNNGV. The CDR3 reads CASSLEVGRERVIRAQYF. CDR3 nucleotide sequence: TGTGCCAGCAGCTTAGAGGTGGGAAGGGAGCGAGTCATACGGGCCCAGTACTTC.

V and J are TRBV29-1 and TRBJ1-2; D is perhaps TRBD1 (5 bases). Germline CDR1 is SQVTM and CDR2 is ANQGSEA. The germline V and J ends were trimmed by 3 bases and 2 bases, with 16 bases remaining between them. The CDR3 is made up of 15 amino acids. CDR3 DNA sequence: TGCAGCGTTGATGAATCGTGGGGGAAAAACTATGGCTACACCTTC. This translates into CSVDESWGKNYGYTF.

This chain connects TRBV5-6 to TRBJ2-6; D gene uncertain. The CDR3 has 16 amino acids. V lost 0 bases to trimming and J lost 0 bases, with 7 bases between them. Germline V CDR1 and CDR2: SGHDT, YYEEEE. The CDR3 DNA follows: TGTGCCAGCAGCTTGGGGACCTACTCTGGGGCCAACGTCCTGACTTTC. Translation gives CASSLGTYSGANVLTF.

The chain uses TRBV29-1 and TRBJ2-7; 7 bases match TRBD2. Germline CDR1 and CDR2: SQVTM and ANQGSEA. This CDR3 is 16 amino acids long. Trimming removed 0 bases from V and 3 bases from J; junction bases left unmatched: 11. CDR3 in DNA: TGCAGCGTTGAAGAGCATATTTACCCGGGAGGCTACGAGCAGTACTTC. It is translated as CSVEEHIYPGGYEQYF.

V gene TRBV27 combines with J gene TRBJ2-7; 14 bases align to TRBD2. V lost 6 bases and J lost 3; bases outside the gene matches: 22. Germline V gene sequence: CDR1 MNHEY, CDR2 SMNVEV (reference sequence). This CDR3 has 21 amino acids. CDR3 in DNA: TGTGCCAGCAGCCCTAGCCTCCACGGGACAGGAGGACTAGCGGGAGGCTACGAGCAGTACTTC. This translates into CASSPSLHGTGGLAGGYEQYF.

V is TRBV30 and J is TRBJ1-4; no reliable D call. V lost 3 bases to trimming and J lost 7 bases, with 12 bases between them. The CDR3 is made up of 13 amino acids. Looked up from germline, CDR1 is GTSNPN and CDR2 is SVGIG (reference sequence). CDR3 region: CAWRGWDAEKLFF. The CDR3 DNA sequence: TGTGCCTGGAGGGGGTGGGATGCTGAAAAACTGTTTTTT.

The V and J genes are TRBV5-6 and TRBJ2-7; unclear D gene. Germline values: CDR1 SGHDT, CDR2 YYEEEE. V lost 0 bases and J 4 bases, leaving 8 bases between the germline ends. The CDR3 contains 13 residues. As DNA, the CDR3 is TGTGCCAGCAGCTTGGAACAGCTTTACGAGCAGTACTTC. This translates into CASSLEQLYEQYF. The full variable domain, its missing parts supplied by reference TRBV5-6 and TRBJ2-7, is DAGVTQSPTHLIKTRGQQVTLRCSPKSGHDTVSWYQQALGQGPQFIFQYYEEEERQRGNFPDRFSGHQFPNYSSELNVNALLLGDSALYLCASSLEQLYEQYFGPGTRLTVT.

This rearrangement joins TRBV19 to TRBJ1-1, with D tentatively TRBD1 (5 bases). Germline V gene data show CDR1 as LNHDA and CDR2 as SQIVND (reference sequence). The CDR3 spans 14 residues. The V gene lost 3 bases and the J gene lost 1 base, with 9 bases spanning the gap. The CDR3 DNA reads as TGTGCCAGTAGTATTCGCACAGGGAACACTGAAGCTTTCTTT. Encoded protein: CASSIRTGNTEAFF.

The chain is built from TRBV5-6 and TRBJ2-1, with 8 nucleotides matching TRBD1. The CDR3 extends over 14 amino acids. The V and J ends lost 4 bases and 5 bases, in that order; junction bases with no gene match: 5. Per germline, CDR1 SGHDT and CDR2 YYEEEE. Written as DNA, the CDR3 is TGTGCCAGCAGCCATCACAGGGGGGACAATGAGCAGTTCTTC. It yields the protein CASSHHRGDNEQFF.

This clone has just a few counts. As DNA, the CDR3 is TGTGCCAGCAGCAGTAACAGAGCACACTATGGCTACACCTTC. Its translation: CASSSNRAHYGYTF. The J gene is TRBJ1-2, the V gene TRBV21-1; whether TRBD1, the table's D call, matches the DNA was not checked. TRBV21-1 is designated a pseudogene. The CDR3 extends over 14 amino acids.

This clone was found once. The V and J genes are TRBV28 and TRBJ2-3, with TRBD2 identical over 9 bases. Trimming removed 6 bases from V and 3 bases from J; junction bases left unmatched: 4. The CDR3 consists of 14 residues. Looked up from germline, CDR1 is MDHEN and CDR2 is SYDVKM. Here the CDR3 DNA reads TGTGCCAGCAGAGGCGGGAGGGGTACAGATACGCAGTATTTT. This codes for CASRGGRGTDTQYF. Together with reference TRBV28 and TRBJ2-3, the CDR3 gives the full variable domain: DVKVTQSSRYLVKRTGEKVFLECVQDMDHENMFWYRQDPGLGLRLIYFSYDVKMKEKGDIPEGYSVSREKKERFSLILESASTNQTSMYLCASRGGRGTDTQYFGPGTRLTVL.